The sample holds one count of the clone carrying this TCR beta chain. The J segment lost 7 bases and the V segment lost 8 bases, leaving 8 bases of the junction unmatched. This CDR3 is built from 14 residues. Germline V gives CDR1 LNHNV, CDR2 YYDKDF (reference sequence). Profiled with immunoSEQ multiplex PCR; TCRdb holds only in-frame clones, not every one. The sample includes roughly 170,000 clones, 93% of them seen just once. These data belong to a study of control samples from healthy donors and cancer patients. This clonotype was obtained from a woman aged 55-70 years in good health. The chain couples TRBV15 to TRBJ1-5; TRBD1 matches at 10 bases. Material: blood. CDR3 sequence reads: CATQGQGTEQPQHF. CDR3 in DNA: TGTGCCACCCAGGGACAGGGGACGGAGCAGCCCCAGCATTTT.